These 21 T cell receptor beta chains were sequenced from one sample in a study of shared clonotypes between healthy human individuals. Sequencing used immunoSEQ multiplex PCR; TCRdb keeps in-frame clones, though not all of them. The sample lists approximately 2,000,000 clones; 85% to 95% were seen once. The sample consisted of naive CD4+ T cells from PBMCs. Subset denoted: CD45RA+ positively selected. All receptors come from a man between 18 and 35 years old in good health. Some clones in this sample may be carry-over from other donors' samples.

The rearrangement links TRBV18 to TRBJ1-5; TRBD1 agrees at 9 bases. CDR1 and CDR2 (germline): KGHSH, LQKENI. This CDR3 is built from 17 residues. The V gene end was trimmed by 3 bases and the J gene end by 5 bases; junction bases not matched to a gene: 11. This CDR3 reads CASSPPAGQGGDQPQHF. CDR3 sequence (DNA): TGTGCCAGCTCACCCCCGGCGGGACAGGGTGGAGATCAGCCCCAGCATTTT.

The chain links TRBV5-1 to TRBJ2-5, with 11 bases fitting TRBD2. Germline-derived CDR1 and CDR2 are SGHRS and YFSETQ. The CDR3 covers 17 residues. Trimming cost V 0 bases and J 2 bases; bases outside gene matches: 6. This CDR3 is CASSLGSLAGGQETQYF. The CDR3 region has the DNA TGCGCCAGCAGCTTGGGATCGCTAGCGGGGGGACAAGAGACCCAGTACTTC.

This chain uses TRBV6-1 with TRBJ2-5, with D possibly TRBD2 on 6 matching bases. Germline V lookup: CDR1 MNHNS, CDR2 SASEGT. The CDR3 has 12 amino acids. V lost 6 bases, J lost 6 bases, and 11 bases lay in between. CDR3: CASRVGGKTQYF. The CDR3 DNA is TGTGCCAGCAGGGTGGGGGGAAAGACCCAGTACTTC.

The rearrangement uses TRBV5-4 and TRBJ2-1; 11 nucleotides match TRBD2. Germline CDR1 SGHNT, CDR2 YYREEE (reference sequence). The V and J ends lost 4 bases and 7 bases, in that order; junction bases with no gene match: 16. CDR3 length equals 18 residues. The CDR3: CASSASGRWLAGGNEQFF. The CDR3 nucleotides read TGTGCCAGCAGCGCCAGCGGGAGGTGGTTAGCGGGGGGGAATGAGCAGTTCTTC.

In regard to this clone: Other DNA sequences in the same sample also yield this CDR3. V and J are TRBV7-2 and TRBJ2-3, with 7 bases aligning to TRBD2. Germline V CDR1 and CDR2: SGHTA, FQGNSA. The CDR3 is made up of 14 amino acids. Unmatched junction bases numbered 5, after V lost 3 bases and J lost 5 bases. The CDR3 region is CASSFAGVEDTQYF. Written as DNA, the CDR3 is TGTGCCAGCAGCTTTGCGGGAGTAGAAGATACGCAGTATTTT. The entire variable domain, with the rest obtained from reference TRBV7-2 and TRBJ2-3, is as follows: GAGVSQSPSNKVTEKGKDVELRCDPISGHTALYWYRQSLGQGLEFLIYFQGNSAPDKSGLPSDRFSAERTGGSVSTLTIQRTQQEDSAVYLCASSFAGVEDTQYFGPGTRLTVL.

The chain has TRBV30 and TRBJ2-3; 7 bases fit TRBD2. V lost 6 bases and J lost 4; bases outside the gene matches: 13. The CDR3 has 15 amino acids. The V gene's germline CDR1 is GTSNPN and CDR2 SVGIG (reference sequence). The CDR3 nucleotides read TGTGCCTGTCAGTCTATAGCGGGTGTGTCAGATACGCAGTATTTT. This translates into CACQSIAGVSDTQYF.

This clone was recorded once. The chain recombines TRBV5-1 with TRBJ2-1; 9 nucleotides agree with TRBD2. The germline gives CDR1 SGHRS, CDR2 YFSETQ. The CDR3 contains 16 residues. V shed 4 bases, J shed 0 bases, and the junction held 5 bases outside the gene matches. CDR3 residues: CASSRTSASSYNEQFF. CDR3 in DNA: TGCGCCAGCAGCCGGACTAGCGCGAGCTCCTACAATGAGCAGTTCTTC. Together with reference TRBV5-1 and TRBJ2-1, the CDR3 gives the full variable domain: KAGVTQTPRYLIKTRGQQVTLSCSPISGHRSVSWYQQTPGQGLQFLFEYFSETQRNKGNFPGRFSGRQFSNSRSEMNVSTLELGDSALYLCASSRTSASSYNEQFFGPGTRLTVL.

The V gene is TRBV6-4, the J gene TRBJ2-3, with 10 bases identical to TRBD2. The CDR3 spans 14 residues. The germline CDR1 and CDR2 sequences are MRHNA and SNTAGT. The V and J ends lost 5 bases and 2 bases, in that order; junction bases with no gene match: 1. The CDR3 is CASSLAGATDTQYF. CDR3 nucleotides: TGTGCCAGCAGTCTAGCGGGAGCCACAGATACGCAGTATTTT.

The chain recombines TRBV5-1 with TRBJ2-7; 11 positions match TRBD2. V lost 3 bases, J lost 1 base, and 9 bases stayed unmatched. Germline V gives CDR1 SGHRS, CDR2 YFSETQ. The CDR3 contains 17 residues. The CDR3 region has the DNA TGCGCCAGCAGCTCACTAGCGGGAGAAATTAAGTCCTACGAGCAGTACTTC. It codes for CASSSLAGEIKSYEQYF.

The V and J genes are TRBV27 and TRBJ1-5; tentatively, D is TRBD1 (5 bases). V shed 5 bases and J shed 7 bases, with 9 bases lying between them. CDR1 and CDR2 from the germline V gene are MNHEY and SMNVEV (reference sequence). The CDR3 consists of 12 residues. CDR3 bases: TGTGCCAGCAGTCCAGCAGGGCAGCCCCAGCATTTT. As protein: CASSPAGQPQHF.

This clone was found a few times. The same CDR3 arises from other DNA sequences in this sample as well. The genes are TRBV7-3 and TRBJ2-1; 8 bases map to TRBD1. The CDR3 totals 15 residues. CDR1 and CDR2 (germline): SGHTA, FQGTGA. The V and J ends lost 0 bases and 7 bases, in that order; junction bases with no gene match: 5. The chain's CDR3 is CASSLTGQGGNEQFF. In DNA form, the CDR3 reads TGTGCCAGCAGCTTAACAGGACAGGGTGGGAATGAGCAGTTCTTC.

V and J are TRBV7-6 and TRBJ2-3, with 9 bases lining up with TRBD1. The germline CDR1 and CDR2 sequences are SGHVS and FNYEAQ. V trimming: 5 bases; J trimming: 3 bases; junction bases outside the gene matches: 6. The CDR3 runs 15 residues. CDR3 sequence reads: CASSRQGGRTDTQYF. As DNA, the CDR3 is TGTGCCAGCAGCCGACAGGGGGGTCGGACAGATACGCAGTATTTT.

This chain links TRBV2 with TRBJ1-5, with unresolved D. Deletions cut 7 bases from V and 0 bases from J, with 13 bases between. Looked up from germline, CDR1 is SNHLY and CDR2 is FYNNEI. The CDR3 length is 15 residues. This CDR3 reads CASNRAGLSNQPQHF. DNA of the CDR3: TGTGCCAGCAACCGGGCCGGGCTTAGCAATCAGCCCCAGCATTTT.

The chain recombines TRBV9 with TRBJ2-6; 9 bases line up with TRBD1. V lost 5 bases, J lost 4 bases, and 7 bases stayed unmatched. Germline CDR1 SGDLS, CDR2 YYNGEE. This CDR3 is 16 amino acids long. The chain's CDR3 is CASRKQGAGGANVLTF. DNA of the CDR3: TGTGCCAGCAGGAAACAGGGGGCTGGAGGGGCCAACGTCCTGACTTTC.

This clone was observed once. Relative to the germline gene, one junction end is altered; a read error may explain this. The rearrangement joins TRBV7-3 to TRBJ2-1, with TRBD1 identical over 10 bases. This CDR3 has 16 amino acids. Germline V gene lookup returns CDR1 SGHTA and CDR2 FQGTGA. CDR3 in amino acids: CASSSRQGADRPERFF. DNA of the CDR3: TGTGCCAGCAGCTCCCGACAGGGGGCGGATAGGCCTGAGCGGTTCTTC.

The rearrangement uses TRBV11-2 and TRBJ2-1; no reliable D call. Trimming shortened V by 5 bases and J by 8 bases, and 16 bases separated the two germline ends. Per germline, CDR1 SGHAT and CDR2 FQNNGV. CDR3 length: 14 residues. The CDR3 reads CASSPSRVGDEQFF. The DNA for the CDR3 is TGTGCCAGCAGCCCATCACGAGTAGGCGATGAGCAGTTCTTC.

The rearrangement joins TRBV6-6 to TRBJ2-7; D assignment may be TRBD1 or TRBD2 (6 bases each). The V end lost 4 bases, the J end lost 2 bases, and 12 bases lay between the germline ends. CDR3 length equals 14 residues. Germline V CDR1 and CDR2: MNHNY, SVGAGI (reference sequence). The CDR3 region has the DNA TGTGCCAGCAGTTGGGGGGACAACCCCTACGAGCAGTACTTC. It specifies CASSWGDNPYEQYF.

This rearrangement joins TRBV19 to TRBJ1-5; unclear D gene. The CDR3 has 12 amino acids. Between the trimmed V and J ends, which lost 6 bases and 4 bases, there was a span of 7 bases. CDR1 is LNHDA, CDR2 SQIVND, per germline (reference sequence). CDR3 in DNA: TGTGCCAGTAGGATGTGGAATCAGCCCCAGCATTTT. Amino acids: CASRMWNQPQHF.

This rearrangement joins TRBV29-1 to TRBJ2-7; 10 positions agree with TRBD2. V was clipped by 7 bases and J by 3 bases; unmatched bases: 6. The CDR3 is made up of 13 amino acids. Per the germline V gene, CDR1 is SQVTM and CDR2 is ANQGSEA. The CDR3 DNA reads TGCAGCGCACAGCGGGAGGGGGTCTACGAGCAGTACTTC. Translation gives CSAQREGVYEQYF.

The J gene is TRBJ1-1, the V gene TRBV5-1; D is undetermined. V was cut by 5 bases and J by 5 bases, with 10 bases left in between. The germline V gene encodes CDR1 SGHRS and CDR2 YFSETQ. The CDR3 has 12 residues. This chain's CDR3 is CASRMGATEAFF. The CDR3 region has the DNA TGCGCCAGCAGAATGGGCGCGACTGAAGCTTTCTTT.

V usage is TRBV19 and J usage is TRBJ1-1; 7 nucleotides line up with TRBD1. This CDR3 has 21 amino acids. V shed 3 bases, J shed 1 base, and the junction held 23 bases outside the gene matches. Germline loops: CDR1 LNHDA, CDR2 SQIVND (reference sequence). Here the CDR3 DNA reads TGTGCCAGTAGTATCATCCTTGGGACAGCCCAGTGGTGGACGGAGAACACTGAAGCTTTCTTT. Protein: CASSIILGTAQWWTENTEAFF.